The 8 T cell receptor beta chains given below trace back to one sample, sequenced in a study of cytomegalovirus exposure and HLA in healthy donors. The PCR employed 60 Vbeta primers together with 13 Jbeta primers. The method was immunoSEQ multiplex PCR; TCRdb's version includes in-frame clones alone and lacks a portion of them. The sample has around 150,000 clones, roughly 78% seen once; the top ten hold approximately 2.1%. Input material: PBMCs. Receptor source: a man between 25 and 39 years old in good health and CMV-seronegative.

The chain joins TRBV27 to TRBJ2-5; 9 bases agree with TRBD2. Germline V gives CDR1 MNHEY, CDR2 SMNVEV (reference sequence). J was trimmed by 7 bases and V by 3 bases; bases with no gene match: 9. The CDR3 consists of 15 residues. The CDR3 coding sequence is TGTGCCAGCAGTTTGGGTAGCGGGGGACGGCGGACCCAGTACTTC. Translation gives CASSLGSGGRRTQYF.

V usage is TRBV6-1 and J usage is TRBJ1-4; D call uncertain. The CDR3 covers 14 residues. V lost 6 bases and J 7 bases, leaving 15 bases between the germline ends. CDR1 and CDR2 from the germline V gene are MNHNS and SASEGT. CDR3 protein: CASRESVRGEKLFF. CDR3 coding DNA: TGTGCCAGCAGGGAATCGGTACGGGGTGAAAAACTGTTTTTT.

V and J are TRBV29-1 and TRBJ1-3; D may be TRBD1 (5 bases). The CDR3 length is 14 residues. The ends were cut back, 6 bases at V and 0 bases at J, with 12 bases in the middle. Germline V gene lookup returns CDR1 SQVTM and CDR2 ANQGSEA. This chain's CDR3 is CSVVGGDSGNTIYF. Written as DNA, the CDR3 is TGCAGCGTCGTGGGAGGGGACTCTGGAAACACCATATATTTT.

V is TRBV5-6 and J is TRBJ2-2, with D unresolved. CDR3 length equals 13 residues. Looked up from germline, CDR1 is SGHDT and CDR2 is YYEEEE. The germline V and J ends were trimmed by 2 bases and 6 bases, with 8 bases remaining between them. In DNA, the CDR3 is TGTGCCAGCAGCTTTCGGGTCGCCGGGGAGCTGTTTTTT. Its translation: CASSFRVAGELFF.

The rearrangement links TRBV6-5 to TRBJ2-7; the match to TRBD1 covers 7 bases. This CDR3 contains 14 residues. Germline V gene data show CDR1 as MNHEY and CDR2 as SVGAGI. After removal of 5 bases from V and 2 bases from J, the junction contained 6 bases not matched to a gene. As DNA, the CDR3 is TGTGCCAGCAGTGTACCGGACAGGCCCTACGAGCAGTACTTC. It specifies CASSVPDRPYEQYF.

The chain carries TRBV7-9 and TRBJ1-1; D unresolved. Germline values: CDR1 SEHNR, CDR2 FQNEAQ (reference sequence). This CDR3 is 13 amino acids long. The V gene lost 5 bases and the J gene lost 0 bases, with 7 bases spanning the gap. The CDR3 coding sequence is TGTGCCAGCAGCCCGGGAATGAACACTGAAGCTTTCTTT. Encoded protein: CASSPGMNTEAFF.

Remarks on this clone: A read error may account for a junction end that differs from germline. In nucleotides, the CDR3 is TGTGCCAGCAGTACGGGACACCTCTATGGCTACCCCTTC. It translates to CASSTGHLYGYPF. V and J are TRBV6-5 and TRBJ1-2; possible D gene TRBD1, 6 bases. The CDR3 spans 13 residues. Germline V gives CDR1 MNHEY, CDR2 SVGAGI.

The genes are TRBV5-1 and TRBJ2-1, with a tentative D call TRBD2 (6 bases). The CDR3 runs 14 residues. CDR1 is SGHRS, CDR2 YFSETQ, per germline. The germline V and J ends were trimmed by 0 bases and 7 bases, with 11 bases remaining between them. The CDR3 sequence: CASSLVAGRNEQFF. DNA of the CDR3: TGCGCCAGCAGCTTGGTGGCGGGACGAAATGAGCAGTTCTTC.